Below, 20 T cell receptor beta chains from the same sample are listed, as sequenced in a study of shared clonotypes between healthy human individuals. Selected positively for CCR7 and CD45RO-negative, naive CD8 cells excluded terminally differentiated effector memory CD45RA+ cells. TCRdb's copy holds only in-frame clones and misses some; the assay was immunoSEQ multiplex PCR. Of about 550,000 clones listed, nearly 97% were seen once; the top ten hold roughly 0.1%. The source material was naive CD8+ T cells sorted from blood. The receptors originated from a woman aged 30 to 39 in good health.

The chain recombines TRBV10-3 with TRBJ2-3; 10 bases are shared with TRBD2. Germline lookup yields CDR1 ENHRY and CDR2 SYGVKD. This CDR3 is built from 18 residues. V shed 0 bases, J shed 1 base, and the junction held 7 bases outside the gene matches. The CDR3 loop is CAISESVGAGGRTDTQYF. The CDR3 DNA follows: TGTGCCATCAGTGAGTCCGTGGGAGCGGGAGGGCGCACAGATACGCAGTATTTT.

The chain employs TRBV7-9 and TRBJ2-7; TRBD1 or TRBD2 may be the D gene (5 bases each). The CDR3 loop spans 14 amino acids. CDR1 and CDR2 from the germline V gene are SEHNR and FQNEAQ (reference sequence). V lost 4 bases to trimming and J lost 2 bases, with 12 bases between them. This chain's CDR3 is CASSSGTATYEQYF. CDR3 bases: TGTGCCAGCAGCTCCGGGACGGCCACCTACGAGCAGTACTTC.

The J gene is TRBJ2-1, the V gene TRBV7-6; 8 nucleotides align to TRBD1. V dropped 5 bases and J dropped 5; count of bases not matched to a gene: 8. The germline gives CDR1 SGHVS, CDR2 FNYEAQ. The CDR3 extends over 15 amino acids. The CDR3 DNA follows: TGTGCCAGCAGCCCCCGGACAGGGAGGAACAATGAGCAGTTCTTC. Translating it yields CASSPRTGRNNEQFF.

This chain joins TRBV29-1 and TRBJ2-7, with a weak D call TRBD2 (6 bases). This CDR3 has 14 residues. V lost 7 bases and J 3 bases, leaving 19 bases between the germline ends. Germline V lookup: CDR1 SQVTM, CDR2 ANQGSEA. CDR3 residues: CSARVHGGIYEQYF. The CDR3 region has the DNA TGCAGCGCCAGAGTCCACGGCGGGATCTACGAGCAGTACTTC.

CDR3 loop: CASSQEMGLFNEKLFF. The CDR3 nucleotides read TGCGCCAGCAGCCAAGAAATGGGGTTGTTTAATGAAAAACTGTTTTTT. The genes are TRBV4-1 and TRBJ1-4; D ambiguous. The CDR3 consists of 16 residues. Germline CDR1 MGHRA, CDR2 YSYEKL. Trimming shortened V by 0 bases and J by 4 bases, and 12 bases separated the two germline ends.

The gene calls are TRBV13 and TRBJ1-5; TRBD1 aligns across 10 bases. The CDR3 totals 20 residues. Trimming cost V 5 bases and J 2 bases; bases outside gene matches: 18. Germline-derived CDR1 and CDR2 are PRHDT and FYEKMQ (reference sequence). In nucleotides, the CDR3 is TGTGCCAGCAGCCTCAGAGAAAATTTTGGACAGGGGGTTGGCAATCAGCCCCAGCATTTT. The encoded protein is CASSLRENFGQGVGNQPQHF.

This chain links TRBV7-9 with TRBJ1-1, with 9 positions matching TRBD1. The CDR3 spans 15 residues. V lost 3 bases and J lost 2; bases outside the gene matches: 4. CDR1 and CDR2 from the germline V gene are SEHNR and FQNEAQ (reference sequence). This CDR3 is CASSLGQGENTEAFF. The CDR3 DNA follows: TGTGCCAGCAGCTTGGGACAGGGTGAAAACACTGAAGCTTTCTTT.

The V gene is TRBV9, the J gene TRBJ1-1; 7 bases line up with TRBD1. CDR1 is SGDLS and CDR2 is YYNGEE in the germline V gene. This CDR3 is 13 amino acids long. V lost 5 bases and J lost 5; bases outside the gene matches: 6. This chain's CDR3 is CASSPQGGTEAFF. Written as DNA, the CDR3 is TGTGCCAGCAGTCCTCAGGGGGGTACTGAAGCTTTCTTT.

V and J are TRBV7-8 and TRBJ2-3, with a weak D call TRBD2 (6 bases). Trimming stripped 1 base from V and 2 bases from J, with 10 bases between. The germline CDR1 and CDR2 sequences are SGHVS and FQNEAQ. The CDR3 spans 15 residues. The CDR3 DNA reads TGTGCCAGCAGCTTAGTTCCGGGGGTCACAGATACGCAGTATTTT. Amino acid sequence: CASSLVPGVTDTQYF.

The chain is built from TRBV21-1 and TRBJ1-1; the table's D call, TRBD1, has no DNA check behind it. TRBV21-1 is designated a pseudogene. The CDR3 is 10 residues long. The CDR3, as DNA: TGTGCCAGCAGGGGCCGTGAAGCTTTCTTT. As protein: CASRGREAFF.

The J gene is TRBJ1-5, the V gene TRBV28; D gene uncertain. CDR1 MDHEN and CDR2 SYDVKM come from the germline V gene. V dropped 3 bases and J dropped 2 bases, with 5 bases sitting between them. The CDR3 is made up of 13 amino acids. The CDR3 nucleotides are TGTGCCAGCAGTTTCGTCCGCAATCAGCCCCAGCATTTT. Translated, it gives CASSFVRNQPQHF.

Regarding this clone: Other DNA sequences in this sample translate to the same CDR3. The chain carries TRBV27 and TRBJ2-7; D gene uncertain. Germline lookup yields CDR1 MNHEY and CDR2 SMNVEV (reference sequence). Trimming removed 6 bases from V and 1 base from J, with 10 bases in between. The CDR3 is 13 amino acids. CDR3 DNA: TGTGCCAGCAGAGGCGGCACTTCCTACGAGCAGTACTTC. Its protein is CASRGGTSYEQYF.

This chain links TRBV2 with TRBJ2-1; TRBD2 is a possible D gene (6 bases). CDR3 length: 15 amino acids. The V end lost 1 base, the J end lost 4 bases, and 11 bases lay between the germline ends. CDR1 and CDR2 (germline): SNHLY, FYNNEI. The CDR3 is CASSEVSGGYNEQFF. CDR3 DNA sequence: TGTGCCAGCAGTGAAGTTAGCGGAGGGTACAATGAGCAGTTCTTC.

The genes are TRBV5-4 and TRBJ1-2; 8 bases align to TRBD1. J lost 8 bases, V lost 2 bases, and 5 bases had no gene match. Germline CDR1 SGHNT, CDR2 YYREEE (reference sequence). The CDR3 totals 13 residues. CDR3 region: CASSFSTGVGYTF. The CDR3 nucleotides read TGTGCCAGCAGCTTCTCGACAGGGGTCGGCTACACCTTC.

This sequence joins TRBV28 and TRBJ2-2, with no clear D. The CDR3 totals 14 residues. Germline V CDR1 and CDR2: MDHEN, SYDVKM. V lost 3 bases to trimming and J lost 1 base, with 6 bases between them. The chain's CDR3 is CASSLGVNTGELFF. DNA of the CDR3: TGTGCCAGCAGTTTGGGCGTGAACACCGGGGAGCTGTTTTTT.

The chain uses TRBV11-2 and TRBJ2-7; D gene uncertain. V was pared by 5 bases and J by 1 base, with 6 bases between. CDR1 SGHAT and CDR2 FQNNGV come from the germline V gene. The CDR3 contains 12 residues. For the CDR3, the DNA is TGTGCCAGCAGCATGGGGTCCTACGAGCAGTACTTC. Translating gives CASSMGSYEQYF.

This chain links TRBV11-3 with TRBJ2-7, with 8 bases that match TRBD2. J gave up 4 bases and V 9 bases, and 8 bases lay outside the gene matches. This CDR3 spans 13 amino acids. The V gene's germline CDR1 is SGHNT and CDR2 YENEEA. The CDR3 DNA reads TGTGCCAGAACACGGGGGGGACAATACGAGCAGTACTTC. It encodes CARTRGGQYEQYF.

This clone has only a few counts. The chain recombines TRBV5-4 with TRBJ1-1; no definite D call. Deletions cut 4 bases from V and 4 bases from J, with 11 bases between. Germline V gene data show CDR1 as SGHNT and CDR2 as YYREEE (reference sequence). This CDR3 is 13 amino acids long. CDR3 nucleotide sequence: TGTGCCAGCAGCCTAGACCGGGCCACTGAAGCTTTCTTT. Its protein is CASSLDRATEAFF.

This clone was seen only once. The same CDR3 can be traced to other DNA sequences in this sample. The chain is built from TRBV28 and TRBJ1-1; possibly TRBD1 for D (6 bases). This CDR3 is 13 amino acids long. In germline, CDR1 is MDHEN, CDR2 SYDVKM. Trimming pared 4 bases from V and 2 bases from J, leaving 8 bases between. The CDR3 nucleotides are TGTGCCAGCAGTTGGACAGTAAACACTGAAGCTTTCTTT. Its protein product is CASSWTVNTEAFF.

The chain employs TRBV29-1 and TRBJ2-1; D unclear. V gave up 2 bases and J gave up 3 bases, with 17 bases separating them. CDR1 and CDR2 from the germline V gene are SQVTM and ANQGSEA. This CDR3 region has 16 residues. The CDR3 loop is CSVELVSRRNYNEQFF. CDR3 DNA sequence: TGCAGCGTTGAACTCGTCTCACGGCGCAACTACAATGAGCAGTTCTTC.